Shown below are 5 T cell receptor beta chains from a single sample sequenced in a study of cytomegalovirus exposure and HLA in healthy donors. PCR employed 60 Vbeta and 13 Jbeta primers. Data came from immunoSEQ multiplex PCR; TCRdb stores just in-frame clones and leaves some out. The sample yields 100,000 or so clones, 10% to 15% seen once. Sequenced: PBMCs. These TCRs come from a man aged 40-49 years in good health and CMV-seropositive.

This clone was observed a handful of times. CDR3 sequence: CASSWGLATDTQYF. CDR3 nucleotides: TGCGCCAGCAGCTGGGGACTAGCGACAGATACGCAGTATTTT. The chain employs TRBV5-1 and TRBJ2-3; 10 nucleotides line up with TRBD2. The ends lost 3 bases at V and 3 bases at J; junction bases unmatched: 1. The CDR3 consists of 14 residues. Germline V gene lookup returns CDR1 SGHRS and CDR2 YFSETQ. Combining the CDR3 with reference TRBV5-1 and TRBJ2-3 gives the whole variable domain KAGVTQTPRYLIKTRGQQVTLSCSPISGHRSVSWYQQTPGQGLQFLFEYFSETQRNKGNFPGRFSGRQFSNSRSEMNVSTLELGDSALYLCASSWGLATDTQYFGPGTRLTVL.

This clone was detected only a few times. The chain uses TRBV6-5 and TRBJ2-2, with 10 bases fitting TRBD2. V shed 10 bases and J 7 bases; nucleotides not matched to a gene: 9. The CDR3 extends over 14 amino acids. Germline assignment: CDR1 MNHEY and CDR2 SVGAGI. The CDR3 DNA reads TGTGCCACCTTAGCGGGAGGTTTAGTCGGGGAGCTGTTTTTT. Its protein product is CATLAGGLVGELFF.

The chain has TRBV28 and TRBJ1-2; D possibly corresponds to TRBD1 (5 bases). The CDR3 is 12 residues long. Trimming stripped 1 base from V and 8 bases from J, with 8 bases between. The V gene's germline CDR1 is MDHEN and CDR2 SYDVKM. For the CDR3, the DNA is TGTGCCAGCAGTTTATCAGGGTTCGGCTACACCTTC. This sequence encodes CASSLSGFGYTF.

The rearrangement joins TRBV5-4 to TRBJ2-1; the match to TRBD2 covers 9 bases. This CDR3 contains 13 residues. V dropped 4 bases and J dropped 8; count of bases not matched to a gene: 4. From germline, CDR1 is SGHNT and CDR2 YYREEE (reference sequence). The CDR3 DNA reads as TGTGCCAGCAGCCCCGCGGGAGGGGATGAGCAGTTCTTC. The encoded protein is CASSPAGGDEQFF.

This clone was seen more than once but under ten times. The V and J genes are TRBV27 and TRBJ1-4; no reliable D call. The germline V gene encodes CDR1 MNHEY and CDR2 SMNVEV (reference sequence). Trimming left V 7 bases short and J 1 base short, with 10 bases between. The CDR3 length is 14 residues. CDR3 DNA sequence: TGTGCCAGCAAGGGTGCGGGAACTAATGAAAAACTGTTTTTT. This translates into CASKGAGTNEKLFF.